Presented here are 30 T cell receptor beta chains from one specimen sequenced in a study of persistence of HIV-infected CD4 T cells. These receptors' antigens are unknown. The libraries were made with immunoSEQ version 4 in survey mode. Produced via immunoSEQ multiplex PCR; TCRdb's table is partial and in-frame only. The table shows 35,000 to 55,000 clones, with about 87% occurring only once. Cells were stimulated nonspecifically with anti-CD3/anti-CD28 magnetic beads. Sorting of responding CD4+ T cells relied on upregulated CD40 ligand together with CD69. The sample here was CD4+ T cells sorted from PBMCs after roughly 17-hour stimulation, taken from a patient who received antiretroviral therapy. The origin of the receptors is an adult woman with HIV who was CMV-seropositive.

This rearrangement joins TRBV7-2 to TRBJ1-1, with D maybe TRBD1 (6 bases). The CDR3 has 15 residues. V shed 6 bases and J shed 5 bases, with 19 bases lying between them. CDR1 is SGHTA and CDR2 is FQGNSA in the germline V gene. In nucleotides, the CDR3 is TGTGCCAGCAGTTTTGCGGTCGGGGGCGCGACTGAAGCTTTCTTT. This encodes CASSFAVGGATEAFF.

The J gene is TRBJ1-2, the V gene TRBV2; 8 bases map to TRBD1. V lost 6 bases, J lost 2 bases, and 8 bases stayed unmatched. Germline V lookup: CDR1 SNHLY, CDR2 FYNNEI. The CDR3 totals 15 residues. In nucleotides, the CDR3 is TGTGCCAGCAGCGCAAGGACAGGGTTCAACTATGGCTACACCTTC. This gives the protein CASSARTGFNYGYTF.

Only one count was recorded for this clone. Other DNA sequences in this sample translate to the same CDR3. V gene TRBV6-5 combines with J gene TRBJ2-5; D gene ambiguous. Per germline, CDR1 MNHEY and CDR2 SVGAGI. V was cut by 0 bases and J by 5 bases, with 7 bases left in between. There are 13 residues in the CDR3. The CDR3 region is CASSYSVVETQYF. CDR3 sequence (DNA): TGTGCCAGCAGTTACTCGGTTGTGGAGACCCAGTACTTC.

This chain connects TRBV6-1 to TRBJ1-2, with 7 bases that match TRBD1. The CDR3 has 13 amino acids. Germline trimming cut 6 bases from V and 4 bases from J; bases unmatched to any gene: 5. Germline CDR1 MNHNS, CDR2 SASEGT. The CDR3 reads CASSPQGTYGYTF. CDR3 bases: TGTGCCAGCAGCCCACAGGGGACCTATGGCTACACCTTC.

The chain joins TRBV5-4 to TRBJ2-3, with 9 bases identical to TRBD1. The ends lost 2 bases at V and 5 bases at J; junction bases unmatched: 6. Germline V gene lookup returns CDR1 SGHNT and CDR2 YYREEE (reference sequence). There are 15 residues in the CDR3. CDR3 sequence: CASSLIGQGRDTQYF. The CDR3, as DNA: TGTGCCAGCAGCTTAATCGGACAGGGGCGAGATACGCAGTATTTT.

This clone was detected once. V usage is TRBV12-2 and J usage is TRBJ1-2; the table's D gene call, TRBD1, was not cross checked with the DNA. TRBV12-2 is noted as a pseudogene. The CDR3 loop spans 15 amino acids. The CDR3 nucleotides are TGTGCAAGTCGCTTAGGCAGGACAGCCATCTATGGCTACACCTTC. Amino acids: CASRLGRTAIYGYTF.

The V gene is TRBV9, the J gene TRBJ2-1; the match to TRBD2 covers 8 bases. J gave up 9 bases and V 3 bases, and 8 bases lay outside the gene matches. The CDR3 runs 14 residues. Germline V gene lookup returns CDR1 SGDLS and CDR2 YYNGEE. The CDR3: CASSANSGVGEQFF. Written as DNA, the CDR3 is TGTGCCAGCAGCGCAAATAGCGGGGTCGGTGAGCAGTTCTTC. The full variable domain, completed using reference TRBV9 and TRBJ2-1, is DSGVTQTPKHLITATGQRVTLRCSPRSGDLSVYWYQQSLDQGLQFLIQYYNGEERAKGNILERFSAQQFPDLHSELNLSSLELGDSALYFCASSANSGVGEQFFGPGTRLTVL.

The chain uses TRBV9 and TRBJ1-3; no reliable D call. CDR1 SGDLS and CDR2 YYNGEE come from the germline V gene. V was cut by 7 bases and J by 0 bases, with 5 bases left in between. This CDR3 spans 12 amino acids. The CDR3 loop reads CASGDSGNTIYF. CDR3 sequence (DNA): TGTGCCAGCGGGGACTCTGGAAACACCATATATTTT.

The chain uses TRBV6-5 and TRBJ1-1; weak D call: TRBD1 (5 bases). V shed 6 bases and J shed 4 bases, with 15 bases lying between them. CDR1 MNHEY and CDR2 SVGAGI come from the germline V gene. The CDR3 covers 14 residues. This chain's CDR3 is CASRLRQGATEAFF. The DNA for the CDR3 is TGTGCCAGCAGACTGCGACAAGGGGCCACTGAAGCTTTCTTT.

This chain links TRBV4-1 with TRBJ1-5; 10 positions agree with TRBD1. The CDR3 loop spans 20 amino acids. V trimming: 0 bases; J trimming: 4 bases; junction bases outside the gene matches: 15. Germline V gene lookup returns CDR1 MGHRA and CDR2 YSYEKL. The chain's CDR3 is CASSQDPPSSGQGGNQPQHF. The CDR3 region has the DNA TGCGCCAGCAGCCAAGATCCCCCCTCCTCTGGACAGGGGGGAAATCAGCCCCAGCATTTT.

The chain combines TRBV11-3 with TRBJ1-3; D gene unclear. V lost 0 bases and J 4 bases, leaving 4 bases between the germline ends. Germline V gene data show CDR1 as SGHNT and CDR2 as YENEEA. CDR3 length equals 13 residues. This chain's CDR3 is CASSLDAGNTIYF. The CDR3 region has the DNA TGTGCCAGCAGCTTAGATGCCGGAAACACCATATATTTT.

This clone was detected a few times. CDR3 DNA sequence: TGTGCCAGCTCACCAGTGACGAACACTGAAGCTTTCTTT. As protein: CASSPVTNTEAFF. The V gene is TRBV18, the J gene TRBJ1-1; no clear D gene. The CDR3 runs to 13 residues. Per germline, CDR1 KGHSH and CDR2 LQKENI. Trimming removed 2 bases from V and 1 base from J, with 5 bases in between.

The gene calls are TRBV7-2 and TRBJ2-1; 7 bases agree with TRBD2. With V trimmed by 2 bases and J by 6 bases, 7 bases remained unmatched. The CDR3 is made up of 15 amino acids. Germline loops: CDR1 SGHTA, CDR2 FQGNSA. CDR3 loop: CASSLLGLVVNEQFF. CDR3 DNA sequence: TGTGCCAGCAGCTTACTAGGACTAGTGGTCAATGAGCAGTTCTTC.

The gene calls are TRBV6-5 and TRBJ2-2; a possible D gene is TRBD1 (5 bases). CDR1 MNHEY and CDR2 SVGAGI come from the germline V gene. This CDR3 is 14 amino acids long. Trimming removed 11 bases at V and 0 bases at J, with 13 bases between. The CDR3 reads CACSQGPNTGELFF. CDR3 nucleotide sequence: TGTGCCTGTTCTCAGGGCCCGAACACCGGGGAGCTGTTTTTT.

The sample holds one count of this clone. This chain uses TRBV3-1 (or the pseudogene TRBV3-2) with TRBJ1-1; 8 nucleotides line up with TRBD1. Germline trimming cut 5 bases from V and 5 bases from J; bases unmatched to any gene: 7. The CDR3 is 14 amino acids. Germline values: CDR1 LGHDT, CDR2 YNNKEL (reference sequence). The CDR3, as DNA: TGTGCCAGCAGCGCCCGGACAGGGCGGACTGAAGCTTTCTTT. As protein: CASSARTGRTEAFF.

The CDR3 DNA reads as TGTGCCAGCAGCTTAGAAAACAGGGGCGGACTTGAAGCTTTCTTT. This translates into CASSLENRGGLEAFF. The chain links TRBV11-3 to TRBJ1-1, with 7 positions matching TRBD1. J was trimmed by 7 bases and V by 0 bases; bases with no gene match: 8. This CDR3 spans 15 amino acids. Germline V gene data show CDR1 as SGHNT and CDR2 as YENEEA.

Here the CDR3 DNA reads TGTGCCAGCAGCTCCGGGACAGGGGCGATGAACACTGAAGCTTTCTTT. It encodes CASSSGTGAMNTEAFF. The chain is built from TRBV11-3 and TRBJ1-1, with TRBD1 matching over 10 bases. The germline V gene has CDR1 SGHNT and CDR2 YENEEA. J lost 0 bases, V lost 4 bases, and 5 bases had no gene match. The CDR3 has 16 residues.

The CDR3 bases are TGTGCCTGGAGTGCCCAGGGGAGCGCTGAAGCTTTCTTT. Residues: CAWSAQGSAEAFF. The chain joins TRBV30 to TRBJ1-1; weak D call: TRBD1 (6 bases). The CDR3 runs 13 residues. The germline V and J ends were trimmed by 1 base and 6 bases, with 12 bases remaining between them. CDR1 and CDR2 from the germline V gene are GTSNPN and SVGIG (reference sequence).

The V gene is TRBV6-5, the J gene TRBJ1-4; tentative D call: TRBD1 (5 bases). Germline CDR1 and CDR2: MNHEY and SVGAGI. This CDR3 is built from 14 residues. V lost 2 bases to trimming and J lost 6 bases, with 10 bases between them. The CDR3 DNA follows: TGTGCCAGCAGTTACGGGGGGGGAGATGAAAAACTGTTTTTT. Amino acids: CASSYGGGDEKLFF.

V and J are TRBV30 and TRBJ1-6; 9 nucleotides agree with TRBD1. Germline V gene lookup returns CDR1 GTSNPN and CDR2 SVGIG (reference sequence). This CDR3 is built from 15 residues. J was trimmed by 7 bases and V by 4 bases; bases with no gene match: 8. CDR3 in amino acids: CAWNRGRITNSPLHF. The CDR3 region has the DNA TGTGCCTGGAACAGGGGGCGCATAACCAATTCACCCCTCCACTTT. Full variable domain (rest looked up from reference TRBV30 and TRBJ1-6): SQTIHQWPATLVQPVGSPLSLECTVEGTSNPNLYWYRQAAGRGLQLLFYSVGIGQISSEVPQNLSASRPQDRQFILSSKKLLLSDSGFYLCAWNRGRITNSPLHFGNGTRLTVT.

The chain carries TRBV7-8 and TRBJ1-5; D remains unclear. This CDR3 is built from 15 residues. The V and J ends lost 0 bases and 3 bases respectively, with 9 bases between them. CDR1 is SGHVS and CDR2 is FQNEAQ in the germline V gene. In DNA form, the CDR3 reads TGTGCCAGCAGCTTAGCCCGACGGCCCAATCAGCCCCAGCATTTT. This encodes CASSLARRPNQPQHF. The full variable domain, its missing parts supplied by reference TRBV7-8 and TRBJ1-5, is GAGVSQSPRYKVAKRGQDVALRCDPISGHVSLFWYQQALGQGPEFLTYFQNEAQLDKSGLPSDRFFAERPEGSVSTLKIQRTQQEDSAVYLCASSLARRPNQPQHFGDGTRLSIL.

The chain is built from TRBV2 and TRBJ1-1; D is unclear. From germline, CDR1 is SNHLY and CDR2 FYNNEI. This CDR3 region has 12 residues. Trimming took off 5 bases at V and 6 bases at J, with 10 bases between the two ends. CDR3 in DNA: TGTGCCAGCAGTTATGGTAGATCTGAAGCTTTCTTT. This encodes CASSYGRSEAFF.

This rearrangement joins TRBV6-4 to TRBJ2-1; 8 bases map to TRBD1. The J segment lost 1 base and the V segment lost 5 bases, leaving 13 bases of the junction unmatched. The germline gives CDR1 MRHNA, CDR2 SNTAGT. The CDR3 extends over 18 amino acids. Here the CDR3 reads CASSRQLLRDRSYNEQFF. The CDR3 DNA reads as TGTGCCAGCAGTCGGCAGCTGTTGCGGGACAGGTCCTACAATGAGCAGTTCTTC.

This clone was detected once. The chain recombines TRBV9 with TRBJ1-6, with D unresolved. Germline loops: CDR1 SGDLS, CDR2 YYNGEE. Trimming left V 4 bases short and J 7 bases short, with 15 bases between. The CDR3 consists of 15 residues. The CDR3 bases are TGTGCCAGCAGCATAGCTGTAGGTGGGAATTCACCCCTCCACTTT. Amino acids: CASSIAVGGNSPLHF.

The gene calls are TRBV27 and TRBJ2-7, with a possible D match to TRBD1 (5 bases). CDR1 is MNHEY and CDR2 is SMNVEV in the germline V gene (reference sequence). V lost 1 base to trimming and J lost 6 bases, with 10 bases between them. The CDR3 is made up of 13 amino acids. The CDR3 sequence is CASSLWAGIEQYF. As DNA, the CDR3 is TGTGCCAGCAGTTTATGGGCAGGGATCGAGCAGTACTTC.

The genes are TRBV10-3 and TRBJ1-6, with D uncertain. The CDR3 sequence is 13 residues long. Trimming took 6 bases from V and 7 from J, leaving 10 bases between them. Germline V gives CDR1 ENHRY, CDR2 SYGVKD. The CDR3 loop is CAISPDRNSPLHF. CDR3 bases: TGTGCCATCAGCCCTGACCGAAATTCACCCCTCCACTTT.

V gene TRBV14 combines with J gene TRBJ2-3, with 9 bases identical to TRBD1. The junction had 9 bases not matched to a gene; V was cut back by 5 bases and J by 3 bases. CDR3 size: 16 residues. Germline assignment: CDR1 SGHDN and CDR2 FVKESK. CDR3 residues: CASSKPGTGRTDTQYF. The CDR3 nucleotides are TGTGCCAGCAGCAAACCCGGGACAGGGAGAACAGATACGCAGTATTTT. Full variable domain (missing parts from reference TRBV14 and TRBJ2-3): EAGVTQFPSHSVIEKGQTVTLRCDPISGHDNLYWYRRVMGKEIKFLLHFVKESKQDESGMPNNRFLAERTGGTYSTLKVQPAELEDSGVYFCASSKPGTGRTDTQYFGPGTRLTVL.

The gene calls are TRBV6-6 and TRBJ1-2; D unresolved. The CDR3 spans 11 residues. V was cut by 5 bases and J by 8 bases, with 9 bases left in between. Germline V CDR1 and CDR2: MNHNY, SVGAGI (reference sequence). The CDR3 sequence is CASSPNRGYTF. CDR3 DNA: TGTGCCAGCAGTCCCAATAGAGGCTACACCTTC.

The rearrangement links TRBV7-9 to TRBJ1-1; D is possibly TRBD1 (6 bases). CDR3 length: 14 amino acids. Germline V gene data show CDR1 as SEHNR and CDR2 as FQNEAQ (reference sequence). V was clipped by 8 bases and J by 3 bases, with 16 bases between them. This CDR3 is CASLDRGGHTEAFF. The CDR3 DNA follows: TGTGCCAGCCTGGACCGAGGGGGGCACACTGAAGCTTTCTTT.

This clone was observed once. V is TRBV19 and J is TRBJ1-4; 9 positions match TRBD1. The length of the CDR3 is 15 residues. Germline assignment: CDR1 LNHDA and CDR2 SQIVND (reference sequence). Germline trimming cut 2 bases from V and 9 bases from J; bases unmatched to any gene: 7. The CDR3 here is CASSIPSGTGKKLFF. CDR3 DNA: TGTGCCAGTAGTATACCCTCCGGGACAGGGAAAAAACTGTTTTTT.